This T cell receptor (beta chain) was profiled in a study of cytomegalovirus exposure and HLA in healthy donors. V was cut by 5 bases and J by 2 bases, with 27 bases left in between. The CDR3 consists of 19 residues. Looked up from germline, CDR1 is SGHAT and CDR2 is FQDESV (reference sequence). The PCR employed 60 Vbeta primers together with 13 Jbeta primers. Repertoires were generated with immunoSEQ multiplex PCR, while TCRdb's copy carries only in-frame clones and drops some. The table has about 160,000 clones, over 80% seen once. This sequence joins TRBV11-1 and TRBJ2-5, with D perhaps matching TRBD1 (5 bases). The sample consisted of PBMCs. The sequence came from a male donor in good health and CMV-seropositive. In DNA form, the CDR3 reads TGTGCCAGCAGCCCTATGGGCGGCAGGGTTAGATATAGACAAGAGACCCAGTACTTC. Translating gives CASSPMGGRVRYRQETQYF.